One sample yielded the 17 T cell receptor beta chains listed below, sequenced in a study of T cells in Graves' hyperthyroidism and ophthalmopathy. The TCR beta CDR3 regions underwent amplification using RNA transcripts as the source. The study used the HTBI primer set for a first-round RT-PCR of the TCR CDR3. TCRdb reprocessed the multiplex PCR reads via MiXCR and lists one record per CDR3 protein. In the table there are fewer than 350,000 distinct CDR3 sequences, 15% of which are singletons. Input material: blood. All receptors derive from a woman in her forties or fifties with Graves' hyperthyroidism that later progressed to Graves' ophthalmopathy.

At least ten counts were recorded for this clonotype. V gene TRBV10-3 combines with J gene TRBJ1-2; no reliable D call. The germline gives CDR1 ENHRY, CDR2 SYGVKD. The CDR3 runs 15 residues. Deletions cut 8 bases from V and 1 base from J, with 17 bases between. This CDR3 reads CAISSTRDFNYGYTF. The CDR3 nucleotides read TGTGCCATCTCCTCCACTAGGGATTTTAACTATGGCTACACCTTC.

The chain has TRBV20-1 and TRBJ1-1; a weak D match, TRBD1 (5 bases). Trimming pared 0 bases from V and 3 bases from J, leaving 14 bases between. Germline-derived CDR1 and CDR2 are DFQATT and SNEGSKA (reference sequence). This CDR3 has 15 residues. CDR3 nucleotide sequence: TGCAGTGCTAGAGATCCTGGGAGAGGGGACACTGAAGCTTTCTTT. This gives the protein CSARDPGRGDTEAFF.

This clonotype was observed at least ten times. CDR3 in DNA: TGCGCCAGCAGCCTGGGACTAGCGGGAAGTTGGTACGAGCAGTACTTC. Its protein is CASSLGLAGSWYEQYF. V gene TRBV5-1 combines with J gene TRBJ2-7, with 13 bases aligning to TRBD2. Germline CDR1 and CDR2: SGHRS and YFSETQ. V shed 4 bases and J 4 bases; nucleotides not matched to a gene: 8. The CDR3 has 16 amino acids.

The chain has TRBV5-8 and TRBJ2-3, with D possibly being TRBD1 (6 bases). The CDR3 totals 17 residues. CDR1 is SGHTS, CDR2 YDEGEE, per germline. Trimming cost V 4 bases and J 4 bases, with 22 bases left between them. For the CDR3, the DNA is TGTGCCAGCAGCCTTCCGGACAGACCATCTGGGCCAGATACGCAGTATTTT. Translating gives CASSLPDRPSGPDTQYF.

This clonotype was counted at least ten times. The chain carries TRBV9 and TRBJ2-1, with 9 bases aligning to TRBD1. With V trimmed by 3 bases and J by 7 bases, 14 bases remained unmatched. Germline V gives CDR1 SGDLS, CDR2 YYNGEE. The CDR3 is 17 residues long. CDR3 nucleotides: TGTGCCAGCAGCGCGCTCCTGTTTGAGGACAGGGGTAATGAGCAGTTCTTC. Protein: CASSALLFEDRGNEQFF.

In its sample, this clonotype was seen many times. The rearrangement joins TRBV12-3 or TRBV12-4 to TRBJ2-5; D call uncertain. The CDR3 extends over 12 amino acids. Trimming removed 7 bases from V and 4 bases from J, with 10 bases in between. CDR3 nucleotides: TGTGCCAGCACCTCAGCTTCAGAGACCCAGTACTTC. As protein: CASTSASETQYF.

This sequence joins TRBV28 and TRBJ2-7; 11 bases align to TRBD2. The J segment lost 6 bases and the V segment lost 6 bases, leaving 4 bases of the junction unmatched. This CDR3 is 13 amino acids long. Germline loops: CDR1 MDHEN, CDR2 SYDVKM. CDR3 DNA: TGTGCCAGCAGACAACTAGCGGGAGCCGAGCAGTACTTC. Translation gives CASRQLAGAEQYF.

CDR3 sequence reads: CASSPPDTGNTIYF. The CDR3 bases are TGTGCCAGCAGCCCACCCGACACTGGAAACACCATATATTTT. V gene TRBV28 combines with J gene TRBJ1-3; D is ambiguous. The CDR3 extends over 14 amino acids. Germline CDR1 MDHEN, CDR2 SYDVKM. Between the trimmed V and J ends, which lost 6 bases and 2 bases, there was a span of 11 bases. Complete variable domain (other parts from reference TRBV28 and TRBJ1-3): DVKVTQSSRYLVKRTGEKVFLECVQDMDHENMFWYRQDPGLGLRLIYFSYDVKMKEKGDIPEGYSVSREKKERFSLILESASTNQTSMYLCASSPPDTGNTIYFGEGSWLTVV.

V gene TRBV27 combines with J gene TRBJ2-7; perhaps D is TRBD1 or TRBD2 (6 bases each). The CDR3 contains 15 residues. Germline V gives CDR1 MNHEY, CDR2 SMNVEV (reference sequence). V gave up 2 bases and J gave up 4 bases, with 15 bases separating them. Written as DNA, the CDR3 is TGTGCCAGCAGTTTAAGTAAGGGGGGTTTTTACGAGCAGTACTTC. Translating it yields CASSLSKGGFYEQYF.

As concerns this clonotype: With a much larger clone just one base away, this may be a read error. The DNA for the CDR3 is TGCGCCAGCAGCTTGCATGGGGTCGAGCAGTACTTC. It yields the protein CASSLHGVEQYF. The rearrangement links TRBV5-1 to TRBJ2-7, with D uncertain. Germline V lookup: CDR1 SGHRS, CDR2 YFSETQ. Trimming shortened V by 1 base and J by 6 bases, and 8 bases separated the two germline ends. The CDR3 has 12 amino acids.

This sequence joins TRBV20-1 and TRBJ1-2; perhaps TRBD1 as D (5 bases). The CDR3 is 15 residues long. Germline V gene lookup returns CDR1 DFQATT and CDR2 SNEGSKA (reference sequence). V was trimmed by 0 bases and J by 5 bases, leaving 16 bases between them. This chain's CDR3 is CSARDRLGRWYGYTF. The CDR3, as DNA: TGCAGTGCTAGAGATAGATTGGGGCGCTGGTATGGCTACACCTTC.

This clonotype was detected many times. The chain employs TRBV30 and TRBJ1-1; D uncertain. From germline, CDR1 is GTSNPN and CDR2 SVGIG (reference sequence). The V and J ends lost 0 bases and 0 bases respectively, with 5 bases between them. The CDR3 totals 13 residues. CDR3 amino acids: CAWSVGLNTEAFF. CDR3 DNA: TGTGCCTGGAGTGTCGGGTTGAACACTGAAGCTTTCTTT.

This clonotype was detected many times. This sequence joins TRBV7-3 and TRBJ2-1; TRBD1 matches at 12 bases. The V segment lost 4 bases and the J segment 7 bases; nucleotides outside the gene matches: 8. Germline CDR1 SGHTA, CDR2 FQGTGA. The CDR3 contains 16 residues. The CDR3 DNA reads TGTGCCAGCAGCTCTCAGGGACAGGGGGCTGGAAATGAGCAGTTCTTC. Protein: CASSSQGQGAGNEQFF.

This clonotype was seen many times. The chain recombines TRBV7-2 with TRBJ1-2, with D hard to call. Germline V gene sequence: CDR1 SGHTA, CDR2 FQGNSA. The CDR3 is 13 residues long. Trimming took 3 bases from V and 2 from J, leaving 7 bases between them. CDR3 sequence: CASSFDTNYGYTF. In DNA, the CDR3 is TGTGCCAGCAGCTTCGACACAAACTATGGCTACACCTTC.

The CDR3 loop reads CASSLRLAGGTQGRYNEQFF. CDR3 sequence (DNA): TGTGCCAGCAGCTTAAGGCTAGCGGGAGGTACCCAGGGCAGGTACAATGAGCAGTTCTTC. V gene TRBV13 combines with J gene TRBJ2-1; the match to TRBD2 covers 11 bases. After removal of 2 bases from V and 4 bases from J, the junction contained 16 bases not matched to a gene. This CDR3 region has 20 residues. CDR1 and CDR2 (germline): PRHDT, FYEKMQ (reference sequence).

This clonotype showed up many times. The chain recombines TRBV7-2 with TRBJ2-1; 7 bases are a match to TRBD2. V was pared by 1 base and J by 7 bases, with 1 base of the junction left unmatched. CDR3 length: 13 amino acids. Germline lookup yields CDR1 SGHTA and CDR2 FQGNSA. DNA of the CDR3: TGTGCCAGCAGCTTAGGGGGAGGGAATGAGCAGTTCTTC. This sequence encodes CASSLGGGNEQFF.

A few counts support this clonotype. The CDR3 nucleotides are TGTGCCAGCAGCCATCAACAAGGATTCACTGGAAACACCATATATTTT. It translates to CASSHQQGFTGNTIYF. The gene calls are TRBV3-1 and TRBJ1-3; no clear D gene. With 3 bases removed from V and 2 bases from J, the gap between germline ends came to 14 bases. The CDR3 totals 16 residues. Germline-derived CDR1 and CDR2 are LGHDT and YNNKEL (reference sequence).